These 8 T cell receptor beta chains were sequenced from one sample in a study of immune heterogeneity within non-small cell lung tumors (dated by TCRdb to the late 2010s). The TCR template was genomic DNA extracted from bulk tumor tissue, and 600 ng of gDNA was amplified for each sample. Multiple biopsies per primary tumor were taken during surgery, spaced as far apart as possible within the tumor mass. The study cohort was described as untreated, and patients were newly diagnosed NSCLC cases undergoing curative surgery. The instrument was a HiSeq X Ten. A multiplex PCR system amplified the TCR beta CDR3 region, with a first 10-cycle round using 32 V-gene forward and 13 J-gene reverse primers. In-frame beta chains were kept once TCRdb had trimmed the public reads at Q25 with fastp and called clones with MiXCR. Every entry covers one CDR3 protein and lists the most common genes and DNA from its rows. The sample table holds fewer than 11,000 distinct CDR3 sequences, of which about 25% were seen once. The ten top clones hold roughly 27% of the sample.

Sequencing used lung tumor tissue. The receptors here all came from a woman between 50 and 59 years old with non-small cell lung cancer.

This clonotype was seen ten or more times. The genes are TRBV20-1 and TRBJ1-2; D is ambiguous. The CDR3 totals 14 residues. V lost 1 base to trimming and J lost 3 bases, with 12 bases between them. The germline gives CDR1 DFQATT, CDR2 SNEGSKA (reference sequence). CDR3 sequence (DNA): TGCAGTGCTAGAGGGTCCATATCCGACTATGGCTACACCTTC. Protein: CSARGSISDYGYTF.

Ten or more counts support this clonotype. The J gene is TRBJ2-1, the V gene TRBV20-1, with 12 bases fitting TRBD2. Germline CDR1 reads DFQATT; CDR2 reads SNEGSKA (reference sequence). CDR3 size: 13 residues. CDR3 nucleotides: TGCAGCTCCCGTACTAGCGGGAGGTCTGAGCAGTTCTTC. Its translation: CSSRTSGRSEQFF.

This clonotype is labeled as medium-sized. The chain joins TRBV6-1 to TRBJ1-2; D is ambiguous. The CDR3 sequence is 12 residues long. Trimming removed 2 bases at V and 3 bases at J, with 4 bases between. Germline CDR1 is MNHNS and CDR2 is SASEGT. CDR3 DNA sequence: TGTGCCAGCAGTGAAACATACTATGGCTACACCTTC. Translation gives CASSETYYGYTF.

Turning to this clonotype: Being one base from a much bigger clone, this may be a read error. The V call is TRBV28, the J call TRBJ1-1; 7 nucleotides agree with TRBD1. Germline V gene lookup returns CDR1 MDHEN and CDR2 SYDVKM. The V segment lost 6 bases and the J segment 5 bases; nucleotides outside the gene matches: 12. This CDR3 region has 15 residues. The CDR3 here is CASSSPTGSETEAFF. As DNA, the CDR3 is TGTGCCAGCAGCTCCCCGACAGGGAGCGAGACTGAAGCTTTCTTT.

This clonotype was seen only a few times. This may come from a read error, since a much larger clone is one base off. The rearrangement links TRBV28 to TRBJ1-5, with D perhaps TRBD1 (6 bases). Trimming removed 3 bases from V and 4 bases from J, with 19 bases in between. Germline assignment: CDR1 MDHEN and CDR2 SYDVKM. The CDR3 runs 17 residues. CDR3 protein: CASSFTPQGRGNQPQHF. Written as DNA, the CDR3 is TGTGCCAGCAGTTTCACCCCTCAGGGGAGGGGTAATCAGCCCCAGCATTTT.

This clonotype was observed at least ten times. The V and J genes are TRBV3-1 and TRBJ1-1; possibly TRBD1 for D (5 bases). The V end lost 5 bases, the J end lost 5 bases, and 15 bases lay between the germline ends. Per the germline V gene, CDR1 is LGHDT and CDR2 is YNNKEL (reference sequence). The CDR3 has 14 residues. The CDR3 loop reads CASSVQGVRTEAFF. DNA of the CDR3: TGTGCCAGCAGCGTTCAAGGGGTGAGGACTGAAGCTTTCTTT.

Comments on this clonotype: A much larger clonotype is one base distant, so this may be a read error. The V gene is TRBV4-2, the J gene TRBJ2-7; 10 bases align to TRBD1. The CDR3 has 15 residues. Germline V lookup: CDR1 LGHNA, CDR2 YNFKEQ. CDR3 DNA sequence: TGTGCCAACAGCCCGACGGGACAGGGGATGCACGAGCAGTACTTC. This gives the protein CANSPTGQGMHEQYF.

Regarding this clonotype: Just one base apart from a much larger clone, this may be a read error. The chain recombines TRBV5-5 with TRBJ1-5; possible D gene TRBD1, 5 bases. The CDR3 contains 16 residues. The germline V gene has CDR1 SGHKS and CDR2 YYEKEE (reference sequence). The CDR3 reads CARSLVGGDSNQPQHF. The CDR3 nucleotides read TGTGCCAGAAGCTTGGTCGGAGGGGATAGCAATCAGCCCCAGCATTTT.